The next 29 T cell receptor beta chains were all read from a single sample in a study of OX40 agonist ivuxolimab in advanced cancers. Using immunoSEQ multiplex PCR, the repertoire was profiled, and TCRdb retains in-frame clones only, with some absent. The sample gives approximately 81,000 clones, around 93% of which show up once; around 15% is in the top ten. This specimen consisted of CD4+ or CD8+ T cells sorted from blood, obtained in a trial of the OX40 agonist ivuxolimab. All receptors come from an adult with an advanced solid tumor such as melanoma, head and neck, liver or kidney cancer.

This clone was observed once. This chain links TRBV11-3 with TRBJ2-7, with D perhaps assigned TRBD1 or TRBD2 (5 bases each). Germline CDR1 is SGHNT and CDR2 is YENEEA. The CDR3 length is 14 residues. The ends were cut back, 5 bases at V and 2 bases at J, with 13 bases in the middle. CDR3 protein: CASSGRDAAYEQYF. In nucleotides, the CDR3 is TGTGCCAGCAGCGGCCGGGACGCCGCCTACGAGCAGTACTTC.

The gene calls are TRBV21-1 and TRBJ2-3; TRBD2, the table's D call, was not compared with the DNA. TRBV21-1 is reported as a pseudogene. The CDR3 runs to 18 residues. The CDR3 bases are TGTGCCAGCAGCCCAATCCCACTAGCGGGGGGAAGCACAGATACGCAGTATTTT. This sequence encodes CASSPIPLAGGSTDTQYF.

The chain has TRBV30 and TRBJ1-3, with a possible D match to TRBD1 (5 bases). From germline, CDR1 is GTSNPN and CDR2 SVGIG (reference sequence). V dropped 0 bases and J dropped 3 bases, with 9 bases sitting between them. The CDR3 has 14 residues. The CDR3, as DNA: TGTGCCTGGAGTGTCGGGGGGGTTGGAAACACCATATATTTT. Encoded protein: CAWSVGGVGNTIYF.

The chain combines TRBV7-6 with TRBJ2-1; tentatively, D is TRBD1 or TRBD2 (5 bases each). The CDR3 is made up of 15 amino acids. Germline loops: CDR1 SGHVS, CDR2 FNYEAQ. V shed 6 bases and J shed 0 bases, with 12 bases lying between them. CDR3 in amino acids: CASSSWDLSYNEQFF. CDR3 DNA: TGTGCCAGCAGTTCCTGGGACCTCTCCTACAATGAGCAGTTCTTC.

CDR3 sequence reads: CAISEQGTGGYEQYF. DNA for the CDR3: TGTGCCATCAGTGAGCAGGGGACAGGGGGCTACGAGCAGTACTTC. This chain connects TRBV10-3 to TRBJ2-7; 11 nucleotides agree with TRBD1. CDR1 is ENHRY and CDR2 is SYGVKD in the germline V gene. The CDR3 is 15 residues long. Trimming cost V 2 bases and J 3 bases; bases outside gene matches: 3.

This clone was seen once. The chain combines TRBV7-9 with TRBJ2-7; D is possibly TRBD1 (6 bases). The CDR3 consists of 13 residues. The V end was cut by 4 bases, the J end by 3 bases, with 10 bases between. From germline, CDR1 is SEHNR and CDR2 FQNEAQ (reference sequence). CDR3 in DNA: TGTGCCAGCAGCTCGACAGGCAGCTACGAGCAGTACTTC. This translates into CASSSTGSYEQYF. Looking up the rest from reference TRBV7-9 and TRBJ2-7 gives the full variable domain: DTGVSQNPRHKITKRGQNVTFRCDPISEHNRLYWYRQTLGQGPEFLTYFQNEAQLEKSRLLSDRFSAERPKGSFSTLEIQRTEQGDSAMYLCASSSTGSYEQYFGPGTRLTVT.

The V gene is TRBV19, the J gene TRBJ1-2; D is uncertain. CDR3 length: 14 residues. Between the trimmed V and J ends, which lost 2 bases and 8 bases, there was a span of 15 bases. Germline V gives CDR1 LNHDA, CDR2 SQIVND (reference sequence). CDR3 nucleotide sequence: TGTGCCAGTAGTATACGGGCGGAGGTGTGGGGCTACACCTTC. This codes for CASSIRAEVWGYTF.

The V gene is TRBV7-2, the J gene TRBJ2-5; 7 nucleotides agree with TRBD2. Germline V gene sequence: CDR1 SGHTA, CDR2 FQGNSA. V trimming: 1 base; J trimming: 1 base; junction bases outside the gene matches: 9. The CDR3 covers 17 residues. The CDR3 here is CASSLGPIAGLQETQYF. CDR3 bases: TGTGCCAGCAGCTTAGGGCCCATAGCGGGCCTCCAAGAGACCCAGTACTTC.

V gene TRBV9 combines with J gene TRBJ2-7; D assignment may be TRBD1 or TRBD2 (8 bases each). This CDR3 is built from 15 residues. Trimming pared 4 bases from V and 3 bases from J, leaving 17 bases between. Germline values: CDR1 SGDLS, CDR2 YYNGEE. The DNA of the CDR3 is TGTGCCAGCAGCCTCGGGGGGGACAGGAACTACGAGCAGTACTTC. Amino acids: CASSLGGDRNYEQYF.

This chain uses TRBV13 with TRBJ1-2; D unclear. This CDR3 is 13 amino acids long. CDR1 and CDR2 (germline): PRHDT, FYEKMQ (reference sequence). V was cut by 0 bases and J by 7 bases, with 9 bases left in between. The CDR3: CASSLGGVGGYTF. CDR3 nucleotides: TGTGCCAGCAGCTTAGGGGGTGTCGGTGGCTACACCTTC. Combining the CDR3 with reference TRBV13 and TRBJ1-2 gives the whole variable domain AAGVIQSPRHLIKEKRETATLKCYPIPRHDTVYWYQQGPGQDPQFLISFYEKMQSDKGSIPDRFSAQQFSDYHSELNMSSLELGDSALYFCASSLGGVGGYTFGSGTRLTVV.

This chain connects TRBV27 to TRBJ1-4, with TRBD1 identical over 7 bases. The CDR3 totals 13 residues. Trimming took 2 bases from V and 16 from J; bases not matched to a gene: 10. The germline CDR1 and CDR2 sequences are MNHEY and SMNVEV (reference sequence). CDR3 loop: CASSLGRDSNPFF. DNA for the CDR3: TGTGCCAGCAGTTTAGGAAGGGACAGCAACCCGTTTTTT.

This clone was seen only once. The J gene is TRBJ2-7, the V gene TRBV27, with D possibly matching TRBD2 (6 bases). The ends were cut back, 2 bases at V and 4 bases at J, with 12 bases in the middle. Germline V lookup: CDR1 MNHEY, CDR2 SMNVEV (reference sequence). The CDR3 extends over 14 amino acids. Written as DNA, the CDR3 is TGTGCCAGCAGTTTAGGGGGGAGTAGGTACGAGCAGTACTTC. It specifies CASSLGGSRYEQYF.

V is TRBV27 and J is TRBJ2-7; 10 bases are shared with TRBD2. The ends lost 3 bases at V and 2 bases at J; junction bases unmatched: 4. CDR3 length: 15 amino acids. Germline V gene sequence: CDR1 MNHEY, CDR2 SMNVEV (reference sequence). CDR3 loop: CASSLGAGGPYEQYF. The CDR3 DNA sequence: TGTGCCAGCAGTTTGGGAGCGGGAGGGCCCTACGAGCAGTACTTC.

The V gene is TRBV28, the J gene TRBJ2-7; 7 bases are a match to TRBD1. The CDR3 spans 14 residues. The V and J ends lost 6 bases and 2 bases, in that order; junction bases with no gene match: 7. In germline, CDR1 is MDHEN, CDR2 SYDVKM. The CDR3 region has the DNA TGTGCCAGCAGGCTACAGGGGCCAACCTACGAGCAGTACTTC. Protein sequence: CASRLQGPTYEQYF.

This chain connects TRBV6-6 to TRBJ2-5; tentatively, D is TRBD1 (6 bases). The DNA end favors TRBJ2-7, so the J call may be wrong. The germline V gene encodes CDR1 MNHNY and CDR2 SVGAGI (reference sequence). CDR3 length: 11 residues. CDR3 sequence (DNA): TGTGCCAGCAGGAGGGGGTACGAGCAGTACTTC. This encodes CASRRGYEQYF.

The gene calls are TRBV7-3 and TRBJ2-1; 10 bases map to TRBD2. J lost 4 bases, V lost 5 bases, and 8 bases had no gene match. This CDR3 contains 16 residues. Looked up from germline, CDR1 is SGHTA and CDR2 is FQGTGA. The CDR3 bases are TGTGCCAGCAGCCCGAACCCGGGACTAGCGTACAATGAGCAGTTCTTC. Its translation: CASSPNPGLAYNEQFF. The full variable domain, in which reference TRBV7-3 and TRBJ2-1 provide the parts outside the CDR3, is GAGVSQTPSNKVTEKGKYVELRCDPISGHTALYWYRQSLGQGPEFLIYFQGTGAADDSGLPNDRFFAVRPEGSVSTLKIQRTERGDSAVYLCASSPNPGLAYNEQFFGPGTRLTVL.

The chain has TRBV4-3 and TRBJ2-7; 8 bases are shared with TRBD2. Looked up from germline, CDR1 is LGHNA and CDR2 is YSLEER. CDR3 length: 18 residues. The junction had 14 bases not matched to a gene; V was cut back by 1 base and J by 3 bases. CDR3 protein: CASSQGYSGAHGYYEQYF. CDR3 DNA sequence: TGCGCCAGCAGCCAAGGTTATAGCGGGGCGCATGGATACTACGAGCAGTACTTC.

The CDR3 here is CASSPPRTGVDEQYF. CDR3 in DNA: TGTGCCAGCAGTCCCCCCCGGACAGGGGTTGACGAGCAGTACTTC. The chain recombines TRBV27 with TRBJ2-7, with TRBD1 matching over 9 bases. J was trimmed by 5 bases and V by 5 bases; bases with no gene match: 10. Germline V gene sequence: CDR1 MNHEY, CDR2 SMNVEV (reference sequence). The CDR3 totals 15 residues.

The chain joins TRBV9 to TRBJ1-2; D remains unclear. The CDR3 has 15 residues. Germline CDR1 is SGDLS and CDR2 is YYNGEE. Trimming left V 0 bases short and J 3 bases short, with 12 bases between. The CDR3 here is CASSVGTGQHYGYTF. CDR3 in DNA: TGTGCCAGCAGCGTAGGGACCGGTCAGCACTATGGCTACACCTTC.

The V call is TRBV4-1, the J call TRBJ1-4, with D perhaps TRBD1 (5 bases). CDR3 length equals 16 residues. V shed 1 base and J shed 4 bases, with 13 bases lying between them. Germline CDR1 is MGHRA and CDR2 is YSYEKL. CDR3 DNA: TGCGCCAGCAGCCAAGTATACCGAGGGGTTAATGAAAAACTGTTTTTT. It specifies CASSQVYRGVNEKLFF.

This sequence joins TRBV9 and TRBJ2-1; no clear D gene. The V end lost 3 bases, the J end lost 3 bases, and 7 bases lay between the germline ends. CDR1 is SGDLS, CDR2 YYNGEE, per germline. This CDR3 is built from 13 residues. The CDR3 spells CASSETGYNEQFF. CDR3 coding DNA: TGTGCCAGCAGCGAAACTGGCTACAATGAGCAGTTCTTC.

The J gene is TRBJ1-2, the V gene TRBV10-3; TRBD1 matches at 7 bases. Losses at the gene ends were 11 bases for V and 8 bases for J; bases not matched to a gene: 5. Looked up from germline, CDR1 is ENHRY and CDR2 is SYGVKD. The CDR3 is 10 amino acids. The CDR3 here is CAVGQTGYTF. Written as DNA, the CDR3 is TGTGCCGTGGGACAGACCGGCTACACCTTC.

This clone was recorded only once. The CDR3 here is CASSPPSGAGEKLFF. The CDR3 DNA reads TGTGCCAGCTCACCACCGTCAGGGGCGGGTGAAAAACTGTTTTTT. The gene calls are TRBV18 and TRBJ1-4; weak D call: TRBD1 (6 bases). V lost 0 bases and J 7 bases, leaving 12 bases between the germline ends. The germline gives CDR1 KGHSH, CDR2 LQKENI. This CDR3 is 15 amino acids long.

The chain uses TRBV7-6 and TRBJ2-6; D might be TRBD1 (6 bases). V lost 3 bases and J lost 0, with 15 bases in between. Per the germline V gene, CDR1 is SGHVS and CDR2 is FNYEAQ. CDR3 size: 18 residues. Written as DNA, the CDR3 is TGTGCCAGCAGCTTGGGTACAGGGATCGCCTCTGGGGCCAACGTCCTGACTTTC. It specifies CASSLGTGIASGANVLTF.

This chain joins TRBV21-1 and TRBJ1-4; the table's D call, TRBD1, was not checked against the DNA. TRBV21-1 is marked as a pseudogene. CDR3 size: 14 residues. CDR3 nucleotide sequence: TGTGCCTGGGAGCGCCGACAGGGTTTGGAAAAACTGTTTTTT. Protein: CAWERRQGLEKLFF.

Here the CDR3 reads CASSLGTGASEQFF. CDR3 in DNA: TGTGCCAGCAGCCTAGGGACAGGAGCGTCTGAGCAGTTCTTC. This sequence joins TRBV7-6 and TRBJ2-1; 8 nucleotides agree with TRBD1. The V gene's germline CDR1 is SGHVS and CDR2 FNYEAQ. The trim removed 5 bases at V and 9 bases at J, leaving 9 bases unmatched. There are 14 residues in the CDR3.

This clone showed up just once. The genes are TRBV7-6 and TRBJ1-2; 9 bases map to TRBD1. The ends lost 5 bases at V and 8 bases at J; junction bases unmatched: 9. This CDR3 spans 14 amino acids. CDR1 and CDR2 (germline): SGHVS, FNYEAQ. The CDR3 loop is CASSPAGTGKGYTF. DNA of the CDR3: TGTGCCAGCAGCCCCGCCGGGACAGGGAAAGGCTACACCTTC.

V usage is TRBV7-3 and J usage is TRBJ2-2; D tentatively fits TRBD1 or TRBD2 (5 bases each). The V end was cut by 2 bases, the J end by 5 bases, with 18 bases between. The CDR3 has 17 amino acids. CDR1 and CDR2 (germline): SGHTA, FQGTGA. The DNA for the CDR3 is TGTGCCAGCAGCTTAGGGGACCGAAATTCTCCTACCGGGGAGCTGTTTTTT. Translation: CASSLGDRNSPTGELFF.

The V call is TRBV6-6, the J call TRBJ1-4; no reliable D call. The V end was cut by 10 bases, the J end by 6 bases, with 12 bases between. CDR3 length: 12 residues. Germline V gives CDR1 MNHNY, CDR2 SVGAGI (reference sequence). Here the CDR3 reads CATSVGYEKLFF. The DNA of the CDR3 is TGTGCCACCAGCGTAGGGTATGAAAAACTGTTTTTT.